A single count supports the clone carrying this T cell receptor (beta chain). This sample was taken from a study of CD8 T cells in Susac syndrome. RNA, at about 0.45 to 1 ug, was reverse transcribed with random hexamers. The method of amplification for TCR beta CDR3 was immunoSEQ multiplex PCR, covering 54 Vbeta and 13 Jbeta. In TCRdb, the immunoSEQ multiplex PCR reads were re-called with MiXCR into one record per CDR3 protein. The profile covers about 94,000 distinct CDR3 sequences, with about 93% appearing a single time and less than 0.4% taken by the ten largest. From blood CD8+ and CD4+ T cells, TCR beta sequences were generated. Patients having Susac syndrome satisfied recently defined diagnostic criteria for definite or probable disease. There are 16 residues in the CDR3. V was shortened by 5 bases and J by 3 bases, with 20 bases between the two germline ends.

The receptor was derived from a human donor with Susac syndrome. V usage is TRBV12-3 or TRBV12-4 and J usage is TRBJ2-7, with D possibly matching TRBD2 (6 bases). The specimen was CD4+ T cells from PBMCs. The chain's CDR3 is CASSQLGWDLSYEQYF. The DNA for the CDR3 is TGTGCCAGCAGTCAGCTTGGATGGGACTTGAGCTACGAGCAGTACTTC.